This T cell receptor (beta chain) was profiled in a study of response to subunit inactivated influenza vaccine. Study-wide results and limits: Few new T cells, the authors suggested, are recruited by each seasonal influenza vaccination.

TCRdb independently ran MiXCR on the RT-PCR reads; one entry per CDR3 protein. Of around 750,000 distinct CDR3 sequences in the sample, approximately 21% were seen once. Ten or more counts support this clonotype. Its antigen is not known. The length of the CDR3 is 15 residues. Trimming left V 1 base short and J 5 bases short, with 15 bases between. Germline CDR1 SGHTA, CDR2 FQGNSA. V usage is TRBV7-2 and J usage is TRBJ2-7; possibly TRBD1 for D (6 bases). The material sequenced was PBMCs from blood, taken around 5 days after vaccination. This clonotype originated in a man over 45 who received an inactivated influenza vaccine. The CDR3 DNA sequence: TGTGCCAGCAGCTTAGGTGGCAGGGGAGTCGACGAGCAGTACTTC. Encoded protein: CASSLGGRGVDEQYF.